This TCR beta chain was documented in a study of blood T cells in healthy people across ages. Combining a sample-barcoded 5' primer with a J-beta primer mix, a second PCR ran for 7 to 11 cycles. From the 5' RACE reads, TCRdb called clonotypes with MiXCR, one entry per CDR3 protein. The sample yields 1 million to 1.2 million distinct CDR3 sequences, around two fifths seen once. This clonotype was seen more than once but under ten times. Its antigen is currently unknown. Each donor had 7.5 to 10 milliliters of peripheral blood drawn. A minimum of 6 million PBMCs was isolated per sample. The amount of total RNA extracted per sample was at least 6 micrograms. General study results and limits: CMV status of donors was unknown, possibly confounding expanded clonotype changes.

J lost 0 bases, V lost 3 bases, and 8 bases had no gene match. From germline, CDR1 is SGHTA and CDR2 FQGNSA. The CDR3 has 19 residues. The gene calls are TRBV7-2 and TRBJ2-3, with 14 nucleotides matching TRBD2. This sequence was found in a man between 18 and 29 years old in good health. The sample was blood. The CDR3 spells CASSFGLAGGRLSTDTQYF. Written as DNA, the CDR3 is TGTGCCAGCAGCTTCGGACTAGCGGGGGGTCGGCTAAGCACAGATACGCAGTATTTT. The entire variable domain, with the rest obtained from reference TRBV7-2 and TRBJ2-3, is as follows: GAGVSQSPSNKVTEKGKDVELRCDPISGHTALYWYRQSLGQGLEFLIYFQGNSAPDKSGLPSDRFSAERTGGSVSTLTIQRTQQEDSAVYLCASSFGLAGGRLSTDTQYFGPGTRLTVL.